The 23 T cell receptor beta chains below all came from one sample that was sequenced in a study of response to subunit inactivated influenza vaccine. In TCRdb, the RT-PCR reads were re-called with MiXCR into one record per CDR3 protein. The sample holds about 240,000 distinct CDR3 sequences, 9% to 15% seen once. The source was non-naive T cells sorted from PBMCs, collected less than 15 days before vaccination. The source is a man aged 45-65 years who received an inactivated influenza vaccine.

The chain recombines TRBV7-2 with TRBJ2-4, with a weak D call TRBD2 (5 bases). The CDR3 has 14 residues. Deletions cut 4 bases from V and 1 base from J, with 8 bases between. Germline CDR1 and CDR2: SGHTA and FQGNSA. The CDR3 sequence: CASSSPGAKNIQYF. Here the CDR3 DNA reads TGTGCCAGCAGCTCCCCGGGGGCCAAAAACATTCAGTACTTC.

This clonotype was seen a handful of times. The rearrangement joins TRBV9 to TRBJ2-5; 8 bases are a match to TRBD2. Looked up from germline, CDR1 is SGDLS and CDR2 is YYNGEE. V was clipped by 0 bases and J by 6 bases; unmatched bases: 4. There are 14 residues in the CDR3. This chain's CDR3 is CASSVGRLAQTQYF. The DNA for the CDR3 is TGTGCCAGCAGCGTAGGAAGACTAGCGCAGACCCAGTACTTC.

The chain recombines TRBV4-1 with TRBJ2-7, with TRBD1 identical over 8 bases. V shed 3 bases and J 3 bases; nucleotides not matched to a gene: 7. The CDR3 sequence is 15 residues long. CDR1 MGHRA and CDR2 YSYEKL come from the germline V gene. The CDR3: CASSQSTTGGYEQYF. In nucleotides, the CDR3 is TGCGCCAGCAGCCAGTCGACCACAGGGGGCTACGAGCAGTACTTC.

The genes are TRBV20-1 and TRBJ2-1; 8 bases match TRBD1. V shed 2 bases and J 9 bases; nucleotides not matched to a gene: 3. Per germline, CDR1 DFQATT and CDR2 SNEGSKA (reference sequence). This CDR3 is 12 amino acids long. The CDR3 reads CSARTGGGEQFF. Here the CDR3 DNA reads TGCAGTGCTAGAACAGGGGGTGGTGAGCAGTTCTTC.

This clonotype has just a few counts. The chain couples TRBV20-1 to TRBJ2-1; 12 bases align to TRBD2. This CDR3 contains 16 residues. Germline-derived CDR1 and CDR2 are DFQATT and SNEGSKA (reference sequence). Losses at the gene ends were 1 base for V and 0 bases for J; bases not matched to a gene: 1. The CDR3: CSARASGGDSYNEQFF. The CDR3 region has the DNA TGCAGTGCTAGAGCTAGCGGGGGGGACTCCTACAATGAGCAGTTCTTC.

This rearrangement joins TRBV20-1 to TRBJ2-2; TRBD2 matches 8 bases. CDR1 and CDR2 from the germline V gene are DFQATT and SNEGSKA (reference sequence). The CDR3 is 14 residues long. The J segment lost 5 bases and the V segment lost 3 bases, leaving 5 bases of the junction unmatched. The CDR3 bases are TGCAGTGCTAGTCGGGGGGGTTCTACCGGGGAGCTGTTTTTT. This translates into CSASRGGSTGELFF.

This clonotype was counted at least ten times. This chain uses TRBV6-2 or TRBV6-3 with TRBJ2-3; TRBD1 matches 7 bases. J lost 5 bases, V lost 6 bases, and 20 bases had no gene match. Germline V gene lookup returns CDR1 MNHEY and CDR2 SVGEGT. CDR3 length: 18 amino acids. DNA of the CDR3: TGTGCCAGCAGGCGACAGGGTGCTCCCACACCACACAGAGATACGCAGTATTTT. Its protein product is CASRRQGAPTPHRDTQYF.

The table lists this clonotype with a few counts. J is TRBJ1-2 and V is TRBV15, with 9 bases matching TRBD1. This CDR3 is built from 17 residues. The ends lost 3 bases at V and 3 bases at J; junction bases unmatched: 11. The germline CDR1 and CDR2 sequences are LNHNV and YYDKDF (reference sequence). The CDR3 region has the DNA TGTGCCACCAGCAGCGGCCTGGACAGGGGACGGTACTATGGCTACACCTTC. This gives the protein CATSSGLDRGRYYGYTF.

In this sample, this clonotype turned up a few times. The chain uses TRBV5-1 and TRBJ2-2; 10 bases match TRBD1. Germline assignment: CDR1 SGHRS and CDR2 YFSETQ. V lost 0 bases, J lost 6 bases, and 8 bases stayed unmatched. The CDR3 totals 17 residues. The CDR3 DNA follows: TGCGCCAGCAGCTTGGATCCCGGGACAGGGGTCGCCGGGGAGCTGTTTTTT. Translating it yields CASSLDPGTGVAGELFF.

The chain recombines TRBV6-1 with TRBJ2-5, with 7 bases fitting TRBD1. The germline V gene encodes CDR1 MNHNS and CDR2 SASEGT. This CDR3 contains 16 residues. Trimming cost V 4 bases and J 5 bases; bases outside gene matches: 13. The CDR3 DNA reads TGTGCCAGCAGTGTGGAAGGGCAGACAGGGCGGGAGACCCAGTACTTC. Its translation: CASSVEGQTGRETQYF.

This clonotype was counted at least ten times. The V gene is TRBV5-1, the J gene TRBJ2-2; unclear D gene. The ends were cut back, 1 base at V and 3 bases at J, with 16 bases in the middle. This CDR3 has 17 residues. Germline CDR1 SGHRS, CDR2 YFSETQ. CDR3 loop: CASSLSVTGGDTGELFF. In DNA, the CDR3 is TGCGCCAGCAGCTTGTCGGTGACGGGCGGAGACACCGGGGAGCTGTTTTTT.

This clonotype was counted only a few times. The CDR3 DNA follows: TGCAGTGCTAGAGGGGCCGGGGGTAGAGGGTCAACTAATGAAAAACTGTTTTTT. Encoded protein: CSARGAGGRGSTNEKLFF. This chain links TRBV20-1 with TRBJ1-4; TRBD1 is a possible D gene (5 bases). The CDR3 spans 18 residues. Between the trimmed V and J ends, which lost 1 base and 0 bases, there was a span of 18 bases. Germline CDR1 reads DFQATT; CDR2 reads SNEGSKA (reference sequence).

This clonotype was seen only a few times. The V gene is TRBV7-2, the J gene TRBJ2-7; TRBD1 matches at 10 bases. There are 13 residues in the CDR3. Germline V gene sequence: CDR1 SGHTA, CDR2 FQGNSA. V lost 5 bases to trimming and J lost 3 bases; unmatched junction nucleotides: 1. This CDR3 reads CASSRTGGYEQYF. DNA for the CDR3: TGTGCCAGCAGCAGGACAGGGGGCTACGAGCAGTACTTC.

A few counts support this clonotype. The rearrangement links TRBV27 to TRBJ2-7; the match to TRBD1 covers 7 bases. V shed 2 bases and J 6 bases; nucleotides not matched to a gene: 7. CDR1 is MNHEY, CDR2 SMNVEV, per germline (reference sequence). The CDR3 loop spans 14 amino acids. The CDR3 spells CASSLKTGLVEQYF. In nucleotides, the CDR3 is TGTGCCAGCAGTTTAAAGACAGGGTTAGTCGAGCAGTACTTC.

This chain connects TRBV7-2 to TRBJ1-1; possible D gene TRBD1, 5 bases. Germline V gives CDR1 SGHTA, CDR2 FQGNSA. V lost 2 bases and J lost 12, with 13 bases in between. The CDR3 is 12 amino acids. CDR3 DNA: TGTGCCAGCAGCTTATACGCAGAGGGGTCTTTCTTT. Translation gives CASSLYAEGSFF.

The chain has TRBV29-1 and TRBJ2-5; the D gene is possibly TRBD1 (6 bases). CDR3 length: 13 amino acids. Between the trimmed V and J ends, which lost 5 bases and 2 bases, there was a span of 12 bases. Germline V lookup: CDR1 SQVTM, CDR2 ANQGSEA. In DNA, the CDR3 is TGCAGCGTTTGGGGACATAGGCAAGAGACCCAGTACTTC. It yields the protein CSVWGHRQETQYF.

J is TRBJ2-7 and V is TRBV20-1; no clear D gene. This CDR3 region has 14 residues. V was cut by 2 bases and J by 4 bases, with 15 bases left in between. Germline values: CDR1 DFQATT, CDR2 SNEGSKA (reference sequence). The CDR3 spells CSARKFPDVYEQYF. The CDR3 nucleotides read TGCAGTGCTAGAAAATTCCCGGACGTTTACGAGCAGTACTTC.

This clonotype was observed at least ten times. The chain links TRBV20-1 to TRBJ2-5; tentatively, D is TRBD1 (6 bases). The germline V gene has CDR1 DFQATT and CDR2 SNEGSKA (reference sequence). CDR3 length: 18 amino acids. Trimming took 2 bases from V and 1 from J, leaving 23 bases between them. The CDR3 coding sequence is TGCAGTGCTAGACCAAGGACAGTCGACCACCTTTTCCAAGAGACCCAGTACTTC. Translation: CSARPRTVDHLFQETQYF.

This clonotype was found a few times. This rearrangement joins TRBV20-1 to TRBJ2-7, with TRBD1 as a possible D gene (5 bases). From germline, CDR1 is DFQATT and CDR2 SNEGSKA (reference sequence). V lost 6 bases and J lost 3, with 18 bases in between. The CDR3 is made up of 14 amino acids. The CDR3 protein is CSAPLVGQVYEQYF. The CDR3 region has the DNA TGCAGTGCCCCTCTCGTGGGGCAGGTCTACGAGCAGTACTTC.

The chain recombines TRBV27 with TRBJ2-3; TRBD2 is a possible D gene (6 bases). Trimming pared 10 bases from V and 3 bases from J, leaving 17 bases between. The CDR3 consists of 14 residues. Germline values: CDR1 MNHEY, CDR2 SMNVEV (reference sequence). CDR3 in amino acids: CATARGFPTDTQYF. CDR3 nucleotides: TGTGCCACCGCTCGGGGGTTCCCAACAGATACGCAGTATTTT.

There are a few counts of this clonotype. This chain links TRBV7-8 with TRBJ2-7, with 7 bases aligning to TRBD2. There are 11 residues in the CDR3. Germline V gene lookup returns CDR1 SGHVS and CDR2 FQNEAQ. With V trimmed by 11 bases and J by 5 bases, 6 bases remained unmatched. Here the CDR3 DNA reads TGTGCCTTGGGAGGGATCGACGAGCAGTACTTC. Translation: CALGGIDEQYF.

The CDR3 region has the DNA TGCGCCAGCAGGGAGGGGACACAGGGCACTGAAGCTTTCTTT. This codes for CASREGTQGTEAFF. V gene TRBV5-1 combines with J gene TRBJ1-1; D possibly corresponds to TRBD1 (6 bases). Germline CDR1 and CDR2: SGHRS and YFSETQ. Deletions cut 5 bases from V and 4 bases from J, with 15 bases between. This CDR3 has 14 residues.

This clonotype was detected ten times or more. The rearrangement joins TRBV4-1 to TRBJ1-1; TRBD1 might be the D (5 bases). The germline V and J ends were trimmed by 3 bases and 5 bases, with 22 bases remaining between them. This CDR3 is built from 17 residues. Germline lookup yields CDR1 MGHRA and CDR2 YSYEKL. The DNA of the CDR3 is TGCGCCAGCAGCCAGGAATCGTTGGGGGGAAGGAGGACTGAAGCTTTCTTT. Translated: CASSQESLGGRRTEAFF.